This entry lists 8 T cell receptor beta chains sequenced from one sample in a study of blood T cells in healthy people across ages. Primers used in a second PCR of roughly 6 to 12 cycles were a sample-barcoded 5' primer and a J-beta primer mix. TCRdb used MiXCR to reprocess the 5' RACE reads, holding one entry per CDR3 protein. The table lists approximately 1.5 million distinct CDR3 sequences, about 31% of them singletons. The material sequenced was blood. The source is a young woman in good health.

This clonotype was seen more than once but under ten times. The CDR3 reads CASSLSSGGPYF. In DNA form, the CDR3 reads TGTGCCAGCAGCTTATCTAGCGGGGGGCCGTACTTC. The chain employs TRBV7-9 and TRBJ2-7, with TRBD2 identical over 11 bases. The CDR3 is 12 amino acids. V lost 2 bases to trimming and J lost 12 bases; unmatched junction nucleotides: 3. Germline assignment: CDR1 SEHNR and CDR2 FQNEAQ (reference sequence). Full variable domain (missing parts from reference TRBV7-9 and TRBJ2-7): DTGVSQNPRHKITKRGQNVTFRCDPISEHNRLYWYRQTLGQGPEFLTYFQNEAQLEKSRLLSDRFSAERPKGSFSTLEIQRTEQGDSAMYLCASSLSSGGPYFGPGTRLTVT.

The chain joins TRBV5-1 to TRBJ1-1, with D hard to call. Germline loops: CDR1 SGHRS, CDR2 YFSETQ. Trimming shortened V by 5 bases and J by 0 bases, and 17 bases separated the two germline ends. The CDR3 is 16 residues long. This CDR3 reads CASSVRGSHMNTEAFF. CDR3 sequence (DNA): TGCGCCAGCAGTGTGAGAGGGTCCCACATGAACACTGAAGCTTTCTTT.

This chain joins TRBV5-6 and TRBJ2-1, with 8 bases fitting TRBD2. In germline, CDR1 is SGHDT, CDR2 YYEEEE. This CDR3 has 17 residues. V gave up 0 bases and J gave up 0 bases; unmatched junction bases: 5. The CDR3 bases are TGTGCCAGCAGCTTGGTTCCCGGGGGGGCCTCCTACAATGAGCAGTTCTTC. Its protein is CASSLVPGGASYNEQFF.

The chain combines TRBV6-1 with TRBJ1-5, with D hard to call. The germline V gene encodes CDR1 MNHNS and CDR2 SASEGT. V lost 2 bases and J 2 bases, leaving 7 bases between the germline ends. The CDR3 is 14 residues long. CDR3 in DNA: TGTGCCAGCAGTGAATTAGAGGGCAATCAGCCCCAGCATTTT. It encodes CASSELEGNQPQHF.

This clonotype was seen more than once but under ten times. The chain recombines TRBV6-5 with TRBJ2-5, with D unclear. The CDR3 runs to 15 residues. The germline V and J ends were trimmed by 0 bases and 0 bases, with 8 bases remaining between them. Per the germline V gene, CDR1 is MNHEY and CDR2 is SVGAGI. The CDR3 bases are TGTGCCAGCAGTTACTCTAACTCGTACCAAGAGACCCAGTACTTC. Translated: CASSYSNSYQETQYF.

The V and J genes are TRBV20-1 and TRBJ2-2, with TRBD2 matching 7 bases. Germline V gene sequence: CDR1 DFQATT, CDR2 SNEGSKA (reference sequence). This CDR3 contains 16 residues. V gave up 0 bases and J gave up 0 bases; unmatched junction bases: 4. The CDR3: CSARDPLAANTGELFF. The CDR3 region has the DNA TGCAGTGCTAGAGATCCCCTAGCGGCGAACACCGGGGAGCTGTTTTTT.

In this sample, this clonotype turned up a few times. The chain carries TRBV7-2 and TRBJ1-4; 10 nucleotides agree with TRBD1. V lost 5 bases, J lost 7 bases, and 4 bases stayed unmatched. The CDR3 totals 14 residues. CDR1 and CDR2 (germline): SGHTA, FQGNSA. The DNA of the CDR3 is TGTGCCAGCAGCGCGCGGACAGGGGGTGAAAAACTGTTTTTT. Translating gives CASSARTGGEKLFF.

This clonotype was detected ten times or more. The chain recombines TRBV29-1 with TRBJ2-6; 7 bases map to TRBD2. The ends lost 6 bases at V and 2 bases at J; junction bases unmatched: 1. Germline loops: CDR1 SQVTM, CDR2 ANQGSEA. The CDR3 sequence is 13 residues long. DNA of the CDR3: TGCAGCGTGGGGGGGACTGGGGCCAACGTCCTGACTTTC. Translating gives CSVGGTGANVLTF.